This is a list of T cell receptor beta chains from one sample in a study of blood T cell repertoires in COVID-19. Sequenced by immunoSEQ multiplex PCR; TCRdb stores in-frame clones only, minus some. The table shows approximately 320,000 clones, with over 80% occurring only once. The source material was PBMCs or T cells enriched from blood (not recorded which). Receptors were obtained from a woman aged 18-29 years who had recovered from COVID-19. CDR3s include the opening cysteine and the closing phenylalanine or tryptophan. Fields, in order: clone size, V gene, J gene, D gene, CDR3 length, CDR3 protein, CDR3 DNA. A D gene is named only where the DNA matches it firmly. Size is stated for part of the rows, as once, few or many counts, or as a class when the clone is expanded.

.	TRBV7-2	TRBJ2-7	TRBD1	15	CASSLGAGGFYEQYF	TGTGCCAGCAGCTTAGGTGCAGGGGGTTTCTACGAGCAGTACTTC
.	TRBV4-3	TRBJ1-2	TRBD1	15	CASSQDWGQAYGYTF	TGCGCCAGCAGCCAAGATTGGGGACAGGCCTATGGCTACACCTTC
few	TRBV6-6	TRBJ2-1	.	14	CASSSRGSDNEQFF	TGTGCCAGCAGCTCACGGGGGAGCGACAATGAGCAGTTCTTC
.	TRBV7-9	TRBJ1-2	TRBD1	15	CASSSYTSGGGGYTF	TGTGCCAGCAGCTCCTATACCTCAGGGGGAGGCGGCTACACCTTC
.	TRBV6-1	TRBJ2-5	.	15	CASSEVPGIPETQYF	TGTGCCAGCAGTGAAGTACCGGGGATCCCAGAGACCCAGTACTTC
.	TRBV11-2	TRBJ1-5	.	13	CASSLDNSQPQHF	TGTGCCAGCAGCTTAGATAACAGCCAGCCCCAGCATTTT
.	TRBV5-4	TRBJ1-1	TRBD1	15	CASSTTDRVNTEAFF	TGTGCCAGCAGCACGACTGACAGGGTCAACACTGAAGCTTTCTTT
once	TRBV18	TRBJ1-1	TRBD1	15	CASSQYQGENTEAFF	TGTGCCAGCTCACAATACCAGGGGGAGAACACTGAAGCTTTCTTT
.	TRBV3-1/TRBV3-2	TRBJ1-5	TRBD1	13	CASSWDRDQPQHF	TGTGCCAGCAGCTGGGACAGGGATCAGCCCCAGCATTTT
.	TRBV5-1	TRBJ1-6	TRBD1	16	CASSLRTGGYNSPLHF	TGCGCCAGCAGCTTGCGGACAGGGGGTTATAATTCACCCCTCCACTTT
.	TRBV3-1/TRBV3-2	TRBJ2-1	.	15	CASSPPFSGSHEQFF	TGTGCCAGCAGCCCCCCCTTCTCGGGGAGTCACGAGCAGTTCTTC
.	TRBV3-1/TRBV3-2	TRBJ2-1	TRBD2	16	CASSQAGTSGHNEQFF	TGTGCCAGCAGCCAAGCCGGGACTAGCGGACACAATGAGCAGTTCTTC
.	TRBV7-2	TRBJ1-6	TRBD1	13	CATRGQGSSPLHF	TGTGCCACCCGGGGACAGGGCAGCTCACCCCTCCACTTT
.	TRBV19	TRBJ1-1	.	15	CASSLIWAGKAEAFF	TGTGCCAGTAGTCTGATCTGGGCAGGTAAGGCTGAAGCTTTCTTT
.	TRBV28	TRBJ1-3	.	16	CAWGLQGRTSGNTIYF	TGTGCCTGGGGGTTACAGGGTAGGACCTCTGGAAACACCATATATTTT
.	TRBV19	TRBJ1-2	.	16	CASSPTWQSGSYGYTF	TGTGCCAGTAGTCCCACGTGGCAAAGCGGATCCTATGGCTACACCTTC
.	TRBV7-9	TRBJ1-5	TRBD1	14	CASSPGTGNQPQHF	TGTGCCAGCAGCCCTGGGACAGGCAATCAGCCCCAGCATTTT
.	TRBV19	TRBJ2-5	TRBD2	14	CASSIGLAGETQYF	TGTGCCAGTAGTATAGGACTAGCGGGGGAGACCCAGTACTTC
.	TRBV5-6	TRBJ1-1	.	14	CASSGLGRFAEAFF	TGTGCCAGCAGCGGACTGGGGAGGTTCGCTGAAGCTTTCTTT
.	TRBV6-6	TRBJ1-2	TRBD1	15	CASSYSGQGMWGYTF	TGTGCCAGCAGTTACTCCGGACAGGGGATGTGGGGCTACACCTTC
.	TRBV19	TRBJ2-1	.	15	CASSIRAGGPFEQFF	TGTGCCAGTAGTATCAGGGCAGGGGGGCCTTTTGAGCAGTTCTTC
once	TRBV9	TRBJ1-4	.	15	CASSLIGETNEKLFF	TGTGCCAGCAGCCTGATCGGGGAAACTAATGAAAAACTGTTTTTT
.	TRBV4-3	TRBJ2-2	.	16	CASSQDWSRYTGELFF	TGCGCCAGCAGCCAAGATTGGAGCCGATACACCGGGGAGCTGTTTTTT
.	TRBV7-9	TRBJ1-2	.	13	CASSLDGEYGYTF	TGTGCCAGCAGCTTAGACGGAGAGTATGGCTACACCTTC
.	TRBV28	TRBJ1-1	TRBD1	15	CASSRAGGLNTEAFF	TGTGCCAGCAGTCGGGCAGGGGGTTTGAACACTGAAGCTTTCTTT
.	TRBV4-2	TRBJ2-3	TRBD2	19	CASSPLWTSGRDSTDTQYF	TGTGCCAGCAGCCCTCTCTGGACTAGCGGGAGAGATAGCACAGATACGCAGTATTTT
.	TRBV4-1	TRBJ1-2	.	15	CASSQTGLVSYGYTF	TGCGCCAGCAGCCAGACAGGCTTGGTTTCTTATGGCTACACCTTC
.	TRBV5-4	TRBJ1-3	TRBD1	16	CASSATTGVPGNTIYF	TGTGCCAGCAGCGCAACAACAGGGGTTCCTGGAAACACCATATATTTT
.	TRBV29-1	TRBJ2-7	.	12	CSVEVTGTEQYF	TGCAGCGTTGAAGTGACAGGCACCGAGCAGTACTTC
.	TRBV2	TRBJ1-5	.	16	CASSDPGGFSNQPQHF	TGTGCCAGCAGTGATCCGGGGGGGTTTAGCAATCAGCCCCAGCATTTT
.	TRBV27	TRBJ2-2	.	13	CASSPFITGELFF	TGTGCCAGCAGTCCCTTTATCACCGGGGAGCTGTTTTTT
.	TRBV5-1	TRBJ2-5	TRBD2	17	CASSSRTTSGSQETQYF	TGCGCCAGCAGCTCGCGCACTACTAGCGGAAGTCAAGAGACCCAGTACTTC
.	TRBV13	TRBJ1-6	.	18	CASSLGPSGGAQNSPLHF	TGTGCCAGCAGCTTAGGTCCCTCTGGTGGGGCGCAAAATTCACCCCTCCACTTT
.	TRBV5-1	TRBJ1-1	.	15	CASTTLGPGDTEAFF	TGCGCCAGCACCACCTTGGGTCCGGGGGACACTGAAGCTTTCTTT
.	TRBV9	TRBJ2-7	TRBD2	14	CASSVGAGSNEQYF	TGTGCCAGCAGCGTGGGAGCGGGGTCCAACGAGCAGTACTTC
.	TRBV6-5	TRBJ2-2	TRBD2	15	CASGGGATNTGELFF	TGTGCCAGCGGGGGGGGAGCCACGAACACCGGGGAGCTGTTTTTT
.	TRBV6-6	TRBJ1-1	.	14	CASSYRRPLRGAFF	TGTGCCAGCAGTTACCGAAGACCCCTCCGGGGAGCCTTCTTT
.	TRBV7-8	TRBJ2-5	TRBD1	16	CASSLGVLRGRETQYF	TGTGCCAGCAGCTTAGGTGTTCTGAGGGGGCGGGAGACCCAGTACTTC
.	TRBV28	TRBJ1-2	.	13	CASRQAAGYGYTF	TGTGCCAGCAGACAAGCCGCAGGGTATGGCTACACCTTC
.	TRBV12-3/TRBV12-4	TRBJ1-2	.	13	CASSLGAEYGYTF	TGTGCCAGCAGTTTAGGAGCGGAATATGGCTACACCTTC
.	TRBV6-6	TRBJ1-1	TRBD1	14	CASSYRTGDTEAFF	TGTGCCAGCAGTTACCGGACAGGGGACACTGAAGCTTTCTTT
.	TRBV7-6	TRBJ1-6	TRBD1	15	CASSPDRGGISPLHF	TGTGCCAGCAGCCCCGACAGGGGAGGCATTTCACCCCTCCACTTT
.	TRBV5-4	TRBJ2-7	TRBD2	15	CASKPGLAGNYEQYF	TGTGCCAGCAAGCCGGGACTAGCGGGAAATTACGAGCAGTACTTC
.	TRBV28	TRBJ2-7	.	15	CASSPRGSLFYEQYF	TGTGCCAGCAGTCCTCGAGGCAGTTTATTCTACGAGCAGTACTTC
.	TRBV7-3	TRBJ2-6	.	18	CASSRQAGILSGANVLTF	TGTGCCAGCAGCCGCCAAGCGGGTATACTCTCTGGGGCCAACGTCCTGACTTTC
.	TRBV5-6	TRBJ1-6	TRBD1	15	CASSLGRGYNSPLHF	TGTGCCAGCAGCTTGGGCAGGGGGTATAATTCACCCCTCCACTTT